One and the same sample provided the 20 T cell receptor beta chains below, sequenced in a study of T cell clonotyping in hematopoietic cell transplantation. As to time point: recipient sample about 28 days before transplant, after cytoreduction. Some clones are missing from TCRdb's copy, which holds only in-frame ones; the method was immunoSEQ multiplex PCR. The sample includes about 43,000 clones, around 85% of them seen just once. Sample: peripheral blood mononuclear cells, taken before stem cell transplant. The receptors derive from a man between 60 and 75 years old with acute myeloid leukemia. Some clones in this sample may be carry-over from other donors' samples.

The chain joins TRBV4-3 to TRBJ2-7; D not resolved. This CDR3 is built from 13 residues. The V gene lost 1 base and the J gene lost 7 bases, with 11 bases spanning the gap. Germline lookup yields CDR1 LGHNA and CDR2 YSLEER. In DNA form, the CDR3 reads TGCGCCAGCAGCCAAGGCCCGAATAAGGAGCAGTACTTC. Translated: CASSQGPNKEQYF.

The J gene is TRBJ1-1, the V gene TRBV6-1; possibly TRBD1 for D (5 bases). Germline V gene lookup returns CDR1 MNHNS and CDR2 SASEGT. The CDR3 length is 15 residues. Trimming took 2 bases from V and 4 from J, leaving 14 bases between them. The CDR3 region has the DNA TGTGCCAGCAGTGAACTTCGGGGCTGGGGCACTGAAGCTTTCTTT. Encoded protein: CASSELRGWGTEAFF.

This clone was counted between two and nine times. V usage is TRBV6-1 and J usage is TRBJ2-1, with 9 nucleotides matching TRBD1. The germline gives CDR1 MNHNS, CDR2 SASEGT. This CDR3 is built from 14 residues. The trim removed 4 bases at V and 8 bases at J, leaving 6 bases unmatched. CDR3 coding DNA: TGTGCCAGCAGTGTCGACAGGGGGTTCGATGAGCAGTTCTTC. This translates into CASSVDRGFDEQFF.

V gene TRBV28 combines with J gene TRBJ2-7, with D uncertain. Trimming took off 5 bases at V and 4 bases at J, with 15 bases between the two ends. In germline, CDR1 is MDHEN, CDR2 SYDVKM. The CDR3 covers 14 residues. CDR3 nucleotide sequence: TGTGCCAGCAGTCAGAGGACGGGTAGGTACGAGCAGTACTTC. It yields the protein CASSQRTGRYEQYF.

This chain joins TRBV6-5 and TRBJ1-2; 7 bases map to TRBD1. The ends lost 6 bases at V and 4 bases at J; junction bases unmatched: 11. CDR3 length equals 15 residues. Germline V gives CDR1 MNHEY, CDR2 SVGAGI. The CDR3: CASSRDRVGTYGYTF. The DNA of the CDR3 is TGTGCCAGCAGCCGAGACAGGGTTGGGACCTATGGCTACACCTTC.

CDR3 amino acids: CASSPTDYEQYF. In DNA form, the CDR3 reads TGTGCCAGCAGCCCTACGGACTACGAGCAGTACTTC. The J gene is TRBJ2-7, the V gene TRBV11-2, with D hard to call. The CDR3 totals 12 residues. The V gene lost 5 bases and the J gene lost 3 bases, with 8 bases spanning the gap. The germline V gene encodes CDR1 SGHAT and CDR2 FQNNGV. The whole variable domain, remainder taken from reference TRBV11-2 and TRBJ2-7, is EAGVAQSPRYKIIEKRQSVAFWCNPISGHATLYWYQQILGQGPKLLIQFQNNGVVDDSQLPKDRFSAERLKGVDSTLKIQPAKLEDSAVYLCASSPTDYEQYFGPGTRLTVT.

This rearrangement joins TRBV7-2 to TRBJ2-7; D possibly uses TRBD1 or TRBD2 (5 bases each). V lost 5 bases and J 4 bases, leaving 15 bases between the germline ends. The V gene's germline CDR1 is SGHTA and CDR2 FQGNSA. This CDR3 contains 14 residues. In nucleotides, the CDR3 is TGTGCCAGCAGCATTGGGACGGCCCCTTACGAGCAGTACTTC. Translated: CASSIGTAPYEQYF. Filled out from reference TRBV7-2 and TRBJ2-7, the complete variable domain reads GAGVSQSPSNKVTEKGKDVELRCDPISGHTALYWYRQSLGQGLEFLIYFQGNSAPDKSGLPSDRFSAERTGGSVSTLTIQRTQQEDSAVYLCASSIGTAPYEQYFGPGTRLTVT.

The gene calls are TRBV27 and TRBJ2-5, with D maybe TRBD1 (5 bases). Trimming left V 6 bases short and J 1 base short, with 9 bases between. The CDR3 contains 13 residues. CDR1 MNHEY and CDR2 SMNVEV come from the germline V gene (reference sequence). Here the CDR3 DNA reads TGTGCCAGCAGACGAGACAGCCAAGAGACCCAGTACTTC. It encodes CASRRDSQETQYF.

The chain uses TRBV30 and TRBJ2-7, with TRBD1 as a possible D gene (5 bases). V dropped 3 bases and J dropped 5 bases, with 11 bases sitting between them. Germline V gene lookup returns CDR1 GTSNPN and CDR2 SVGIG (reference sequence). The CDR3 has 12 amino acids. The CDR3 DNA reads TGTGCCTGGAGGCAGGGAAATCACGAGCAGTACTTC. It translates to CAWRQGNHEQYF.

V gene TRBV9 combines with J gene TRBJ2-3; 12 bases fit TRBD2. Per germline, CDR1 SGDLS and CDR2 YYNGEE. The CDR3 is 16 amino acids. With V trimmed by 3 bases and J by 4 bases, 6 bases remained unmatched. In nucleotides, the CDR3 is TGTGCCAGCAGCGCGACTAGCGGGGGTAGGGCAGATACGCAGTATTTT. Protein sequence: CASSATSGGRADTQYF. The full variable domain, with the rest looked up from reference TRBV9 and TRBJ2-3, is DSGVTQTPKHLITATGQRVTLRCSPRSGDLSVYWYQQSLDQGLQFLIQYYNGEERAKGNILERFSAQQFPDLHSELNLSSLELGDSALYFCASSATSGGRADTQYFGPGTRLTVL.

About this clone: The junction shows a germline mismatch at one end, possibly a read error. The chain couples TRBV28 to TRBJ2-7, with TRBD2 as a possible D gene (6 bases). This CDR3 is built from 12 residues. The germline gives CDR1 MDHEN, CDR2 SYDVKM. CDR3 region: CASSLRGLKRDF. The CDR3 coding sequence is TGTGCCAGCAGTTTGAGGGGACTCAAAAGGGACTTC.

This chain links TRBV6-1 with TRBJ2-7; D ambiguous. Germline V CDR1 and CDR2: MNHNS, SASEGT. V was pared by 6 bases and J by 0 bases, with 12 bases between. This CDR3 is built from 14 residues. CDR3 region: CASRETAASYEQYF. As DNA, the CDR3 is TGTGCCAGCAGGGAGACGGCCGCCTCCTACGAGCAGTACTTC.

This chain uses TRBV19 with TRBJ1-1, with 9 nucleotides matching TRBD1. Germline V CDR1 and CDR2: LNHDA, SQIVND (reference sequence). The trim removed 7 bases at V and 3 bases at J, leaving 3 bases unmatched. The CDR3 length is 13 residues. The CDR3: CASKTGGHTEAFF. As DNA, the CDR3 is TGTGCCAGTAAGACAGGGGGGCACACTGAAGCTTTCTTT. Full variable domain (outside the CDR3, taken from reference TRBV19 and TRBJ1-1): DGGITQSPKYLFRKEGQNVTLSCEQNLNHDAMYWYRQDPGQGLRLIYYSQIVNDFQKGDIAEGYSVSREKKESFPLTVTSAQKNPTAFYLCASKTGGHTEAFFGQGTRLTVV.

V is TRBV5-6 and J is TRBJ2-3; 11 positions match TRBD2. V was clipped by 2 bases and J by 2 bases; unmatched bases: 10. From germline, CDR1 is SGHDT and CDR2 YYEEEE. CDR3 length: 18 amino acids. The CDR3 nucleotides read TGTGCCAGCAGCTTACCTTCGGGACTAGCGGCCTTCACAGATACGCAGTATTTT. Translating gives CASSLPSGLAAFTDTQYF.

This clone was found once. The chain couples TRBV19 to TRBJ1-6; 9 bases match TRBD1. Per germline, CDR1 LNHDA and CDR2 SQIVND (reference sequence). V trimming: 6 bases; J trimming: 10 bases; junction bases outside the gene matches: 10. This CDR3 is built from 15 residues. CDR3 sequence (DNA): TGTGCCAGTAGCGCGTCGGACAGGGGTGGGTCACCCCTCCACTTT. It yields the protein CASSASDRGGSPLHF.

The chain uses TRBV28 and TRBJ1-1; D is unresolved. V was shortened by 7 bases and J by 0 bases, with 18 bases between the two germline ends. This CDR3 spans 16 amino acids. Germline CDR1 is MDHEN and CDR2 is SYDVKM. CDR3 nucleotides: TGTGCCAGCACCGAGTCGGGGATTTTAATGAACACTGAAGCTTTCTTT. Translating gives CASTESGILMNTEAFF. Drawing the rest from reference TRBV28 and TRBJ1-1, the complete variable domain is DVKVTQSSRYLVKRTGEKVFLECVQDMDHENMFWYRQDPGLGLRLIYFSYDVKMKEKGDIPEGYSVSREKKERFSLILESASTNQTSMYLCASTESGILMNTEAFFGQGTRLTVV.

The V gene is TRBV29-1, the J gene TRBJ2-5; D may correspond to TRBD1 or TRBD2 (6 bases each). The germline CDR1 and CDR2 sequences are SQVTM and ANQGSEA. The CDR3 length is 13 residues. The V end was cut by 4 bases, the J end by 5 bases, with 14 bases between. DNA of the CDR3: TGCAGCGTTGTGGAGGGGGACGGGGAGACCCAGTACTTC. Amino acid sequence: CSVVEGDGETQYF.

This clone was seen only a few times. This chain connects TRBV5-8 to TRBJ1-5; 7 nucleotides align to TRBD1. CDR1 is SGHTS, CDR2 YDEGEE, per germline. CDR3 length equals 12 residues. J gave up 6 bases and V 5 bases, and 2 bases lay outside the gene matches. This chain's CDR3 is CASRTGFQPQHF. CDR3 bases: TGTGCCAGCAGGACAGGGTTTCAGCCCCAGCATTTT.

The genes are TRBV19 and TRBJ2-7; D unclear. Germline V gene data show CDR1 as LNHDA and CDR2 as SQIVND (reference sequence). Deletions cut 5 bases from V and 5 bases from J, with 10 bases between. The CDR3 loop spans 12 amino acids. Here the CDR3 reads CASSPAFNEQYF. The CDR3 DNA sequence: TGTGCCAGTAGTCCGGCATTCAACGAGCAGTACTTC.

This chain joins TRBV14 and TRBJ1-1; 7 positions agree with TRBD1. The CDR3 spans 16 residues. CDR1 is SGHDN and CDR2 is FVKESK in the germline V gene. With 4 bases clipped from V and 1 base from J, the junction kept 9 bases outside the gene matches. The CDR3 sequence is CASSPPNRGRNTEAFF. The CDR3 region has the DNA TGTGCCAGCAGCCCCCCCAACAGGGGCCGGAACACTGAAGCTTTCTTT.